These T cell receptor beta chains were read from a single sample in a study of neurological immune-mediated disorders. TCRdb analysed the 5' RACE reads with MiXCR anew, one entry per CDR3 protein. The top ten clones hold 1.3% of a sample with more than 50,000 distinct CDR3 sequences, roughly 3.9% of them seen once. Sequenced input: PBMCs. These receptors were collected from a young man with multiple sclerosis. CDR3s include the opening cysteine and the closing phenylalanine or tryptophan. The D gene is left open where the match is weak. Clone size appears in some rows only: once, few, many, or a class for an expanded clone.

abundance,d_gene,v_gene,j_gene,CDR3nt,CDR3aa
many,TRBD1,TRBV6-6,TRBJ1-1,TGTGCCAGCAGTTACCAGGGGGCAGGGAACACTGAAGCTTTCTTT,CASSYQGAGNTEAFF
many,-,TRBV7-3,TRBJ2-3,TGTGCCAGCAGCTTAACGGCGAACGGAGATACGCAGTATTTT,CASSLTANGDTQYF
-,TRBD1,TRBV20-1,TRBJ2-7,TGCAGTGCTAGAGAGGGACAGAAGTACGAGCAGTACTTC,CSAREGQKYEQYF
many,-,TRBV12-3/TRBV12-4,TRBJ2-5,TGTGCCAGCAGTTTAGGTTCCCGGTCGGAGACCCAGTACTTC,CASSLGSRSETQYF
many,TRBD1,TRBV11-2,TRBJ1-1,TGTGCCAGCAGCCTGATAATTAGGGGGCTGGGGTTTGGAGCTTTCTTT,CASSLIIRGLGFGAFF
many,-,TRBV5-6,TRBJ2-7,TGTGCCAGCAGCTTGGAATGGGGGGTTGCCGACAGCGGCAATTCCTACGAGCAGTACTTC,CASSLEWGVADSGNSYEQYF
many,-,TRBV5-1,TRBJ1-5,TGCGCCAGCAGCTTGGTAGGGGCTAGCAATCAGCCCCAGAATTTT,CASSLVGASNQPQNF
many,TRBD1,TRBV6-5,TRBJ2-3,TGTGCCAGCAGTTACTCCGGGACAGGGGGTACAGATACGCAGTATTTT,CASSYSGTGGTDTQYF
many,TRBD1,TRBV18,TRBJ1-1,TGTGCCACCCGCTGGACAGGGGAAACTGAAGCTTTCTTT,CATRWTGETEAFF
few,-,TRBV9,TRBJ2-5,TGTGCCAGCAGCGTTAGGGGGGGAGAGACCCAGTACTTC,CASSVRGGETQYF
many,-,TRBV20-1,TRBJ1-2,TGCAGTGCTAGACGGGCAGGGGTGTCTGGCTACACCTTC,CSARRAGVSGYTF
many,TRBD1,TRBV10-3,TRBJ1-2,TGTGCCATCAGCGACAGGGACGGTGGCTACACCTTC,CAISDRDGGYTF
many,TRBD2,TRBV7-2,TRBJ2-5,TGTGCCAGCAGCTCACCAGGACTAGCGGGCCAAGAGACCCAGTACTTC,CASSSPGLAGQETQYF
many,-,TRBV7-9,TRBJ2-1,TGTGCCAGCAGCCAGTCGGGGACCGAGCAGTTCTTC,CASSQSGTEQFF
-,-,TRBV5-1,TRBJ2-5,TGCGCCAGCAGCCAGGAAAGAGGGGAGACCCAGTACTTC,CASSQERGETQYF
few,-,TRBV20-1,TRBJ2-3,TGCAGTGCTACCCCCGGGACTCTAAGCACAGATACGCAGTATTTT,CSATPGTLSTDTQYF
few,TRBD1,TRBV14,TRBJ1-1,TGTGCCAGCAGCCAGAACGGACAGGGCCAGAACACTGAAGCTTTCTTT,CASSQNGQGQNTEAFF
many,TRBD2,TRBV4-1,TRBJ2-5,TGCGCCAGCAGCCAAGGCGGGGGGGCCGATGAGACCCAGTACTTC,CASSQGGGADETQYF
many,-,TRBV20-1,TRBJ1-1,TGCAGTGCTAGAGACCCCGGGAGGACAGATGAAGCTTTCTTT,CSARDPGRTDEAFF
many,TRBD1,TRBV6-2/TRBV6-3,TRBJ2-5,TGTGCCGCAGGGACAGGGAAAGAGACCCAGTACTTC,CAAGTGKETQYF
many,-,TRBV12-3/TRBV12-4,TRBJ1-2,TGTGCCAGCAGTTCTTCTTTCCCACACAGGGAGGGCTATGGCTACACCTTC,CASSSSFPHREGYGYTF
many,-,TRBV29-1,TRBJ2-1,TGCAGCGTTGAAGTGTTGAAGGAGCAGTTCTTC,CSVEVLKEQFF
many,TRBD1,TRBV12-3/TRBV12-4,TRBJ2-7,TGTGCCAGCAGCCCGGGACAGTTCTACGAGCAGTACTTC,CASSPGQFYEQYF
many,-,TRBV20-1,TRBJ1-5,TGCAGTGCAGGGAGTGCGAATCAGCCCCAGCATTTT,CSAGSANQPQHF
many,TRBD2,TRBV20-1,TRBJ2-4,TGCAGTGCTAGCGGGGGGGCCATTAACATTCAGTACTTC,CSASGGAINIQYF
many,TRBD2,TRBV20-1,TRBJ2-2,TGCAGTGCTATCCTCACAGGGCTAGCGGGGGTTGACGGGGAGCTGTTTTTT,CSAILTGLAGVDGELFF